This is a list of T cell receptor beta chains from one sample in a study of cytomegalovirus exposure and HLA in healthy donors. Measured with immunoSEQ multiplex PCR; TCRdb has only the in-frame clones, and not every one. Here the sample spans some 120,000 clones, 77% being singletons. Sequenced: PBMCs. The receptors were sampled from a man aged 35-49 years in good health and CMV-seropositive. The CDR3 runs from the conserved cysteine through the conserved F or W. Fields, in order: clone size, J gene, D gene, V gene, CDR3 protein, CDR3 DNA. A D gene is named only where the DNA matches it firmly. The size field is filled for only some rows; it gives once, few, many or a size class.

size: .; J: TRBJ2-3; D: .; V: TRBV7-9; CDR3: CASSLGLVGTADTQYF; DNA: TGTGCCAGCAGCTTAGGGCTAGTTGGCACTGCAGATACGCAGTATTTT
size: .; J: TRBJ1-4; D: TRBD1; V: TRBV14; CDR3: CASSQGGTGANEKLFF; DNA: TGTGCCAGCAGCCAAGGCGGGACAGGGGCTAATGAAAAACTGTTTTTT
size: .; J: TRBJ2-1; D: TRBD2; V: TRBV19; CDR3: CASSKGLATYNEQFF; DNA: TGTGCCAGCAGTAAAGGACTAGCGACCTACAATGAGCAGTTCTTC
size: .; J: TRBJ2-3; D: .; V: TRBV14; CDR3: CASSKARHTDTQYF; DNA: TGTGCCAGCAGCAAAGCGCGGCACACAGATACGCAGTATTTT
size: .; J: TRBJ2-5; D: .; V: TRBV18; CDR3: CASSPSSGETQYF; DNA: TGTGCCAGCTCACCAAGTTCGGGGGAGACCCAGTACTTC
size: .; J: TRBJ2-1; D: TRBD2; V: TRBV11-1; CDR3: CASSPRLAGDEQFF; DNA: TGTGCCAGCAGCCCGCGTCTAGCGGGAGATGAGCAGTTCTTC
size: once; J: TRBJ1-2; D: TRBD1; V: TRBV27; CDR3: CASSSRTGGSYGYTF; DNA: TGTGCCAGCAGTTCGCGGACAGGGGGAAGCTATGGCTACACCTTC
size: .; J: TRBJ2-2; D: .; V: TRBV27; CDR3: CASNRQPNTGELFF; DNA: TGTGCCAGCAACAGACAGCCGAACACCGGGGAGCTGTTTTTT
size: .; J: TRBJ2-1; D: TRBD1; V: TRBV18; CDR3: CASSPGQTQPHLNEQFF; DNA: TGTGCCAGCTCACCGGGACAGACCCAACCACACCTCAATGAGCAGTTCTTC
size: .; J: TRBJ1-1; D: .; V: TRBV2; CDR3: CASGVLRGFRTEAFF; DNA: TGTGCCAGCGGGGTCTTACGGGGATTTCGTACTGAAGCTTTCTTT
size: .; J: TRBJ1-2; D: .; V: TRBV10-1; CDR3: CASSESSGTQPTGGYTF; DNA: TGCGCCAGCAGTGAGTCATCCGGGACACAGCCTACAGGTGGCTACACCTTC
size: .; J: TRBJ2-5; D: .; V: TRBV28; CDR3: CASSGVSGNQETQYF; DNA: TGTGCCAGCAGTGGTGTTTCGGGAAACCAAGAGACCCAGTACTTC
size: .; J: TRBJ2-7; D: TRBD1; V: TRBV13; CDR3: CASSARTGPLSSYEQYF; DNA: TGTGCCAGCAGCGCCCGGACAGGTCCACTCAGCTCCTACGAGCAGTACTTC
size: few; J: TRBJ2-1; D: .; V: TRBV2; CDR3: CASSEGFTGSYNEQFF; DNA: TGTGCCAGCAGTGAAGGGTTTACAGGGTCCTACAATGAGCAGTTCTTC
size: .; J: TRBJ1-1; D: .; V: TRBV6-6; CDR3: CASSSHAVTEAFF; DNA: TGTGCCAGCAGCTCCCATGCGGTAACTGAAGCTTTCTTT
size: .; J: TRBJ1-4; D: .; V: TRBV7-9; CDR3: CASSLVITGFVEKLFF; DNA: TGTGCCAGCAGCTTAGTAATTACGGGGTTTGTTGAAAAACTGTTTTTT
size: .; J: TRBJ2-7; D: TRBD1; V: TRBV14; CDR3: CASSYDRGQVQYF; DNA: TGTGCCAGCAGCTATGACAGGGGGCAGGTGCAGTACTTC
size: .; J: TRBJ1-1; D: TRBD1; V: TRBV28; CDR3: CASRVVGRGRSLDTEAFF; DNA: TGTGCCAGCCGAGTTGTGGGCAGGGGGCGCTCATTGGACACTGAAGCTTTCTTT
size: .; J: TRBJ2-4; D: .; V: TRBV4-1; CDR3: CASSQDSQGRNIQYF; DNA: TGCGCCAGCAGCCAAGATTCTCAGGGAAGGAACATTCAGTACTTC
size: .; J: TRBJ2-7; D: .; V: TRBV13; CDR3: CASSFISRKPYEQYF; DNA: TGTGCCAGCAGCTTCATTTCACGCAAGCCCTACGAGCAGTACTTC
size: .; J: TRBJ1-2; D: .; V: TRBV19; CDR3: CASSLTENYGYTF; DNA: TGTGCCAGTAGTTTGACAGAGAACTATGGCTACACCTTC
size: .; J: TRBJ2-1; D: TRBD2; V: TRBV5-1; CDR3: CASSLVGVGLAGGLGEQFF; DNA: TGCGCCAGCAGCTTGGTAGGGGTGGGACTAGCGGGCGGCCTCGGTGAGCAGTTCTTC
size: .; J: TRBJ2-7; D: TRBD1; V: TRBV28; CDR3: CASSFPGQGNYEQYF; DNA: TGTGCCAGCAGTTTCCCGGGACAGGGGAATTACGAGCAGTACTTC
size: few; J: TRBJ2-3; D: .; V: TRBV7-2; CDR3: CASSSPGTPRGDTQYF; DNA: TGTGCCAGCAGCTCCCCCGGGACACCAAGAGGAGATACGCAGTATTTT
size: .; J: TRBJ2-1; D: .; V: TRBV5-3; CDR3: CARSYCGRLFLNEQFF; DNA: TGTGCCAGAAGCTACTGTGGCCGACTGTTCCTAAATGAGCAGTTCTTC
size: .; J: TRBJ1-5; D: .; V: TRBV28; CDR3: CASSLPSTGGNQPQHF; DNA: TGTGCCAGCAGTCTTCCTAGTACCGGGGGCAATCAGCCCCAGCATTTT
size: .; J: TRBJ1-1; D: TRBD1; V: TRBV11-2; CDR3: CASSLIRRGPTEAFF; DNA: TGTGCCAGCAGCTTGATCCGCAGGGGGCCCACTGAAGCTTTCTTT
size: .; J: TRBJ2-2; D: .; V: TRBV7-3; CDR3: CASRRGGNTGELFF; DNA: TGTGCCAGCAGACGAGGGGGGAACACCGGGGAGCTGTTTTTT